This T cell receptor beta chain comes out of a study of radiation and T cells in renal cell carcinoma. About the research overall: Nephrectomy followed 15 Gy stereotactic body radiation by 4 weeks.

Some clones are missing from TCRdb's copy, which holds only in-frame ones; the method was immunoSEQ multiplex PCR. The sample lists over 120,000 clones; 70% to 90% were seen once. About this clone itself: Its antigen is currently unknown.

Study observations and caveats: Pretreatment tumor biopsies were lacking, so baseline clonotypes are unknown.

Described time point: baseline pretreatment blood. Treatment in this sample: 15 Gy SBRT to primary tumor, nephrectomy 4 weeks later. The tumor was a clear cell renal cell carcinoma. This CDR3 has 17 residues. CDR1 and CDR2 from the germline V gene are SGHTA and FQGNSA. V lost 1 base to trimming and J lost 6 bases, with 18 bases between them. This TCR was sampled from a woman aged 45 to 65 with renal cell carcinoma. The chain uses TRBV7-2 and TRBJ1-4, with unresolved D. Here the sequenced sample was blood, taken from a patient whose treatment included radiotherapy and nephrectomy. CDR3 in DNA: TGTGCCAGCAGCTTAGTACCTCGGATCCGGTCGTATGAAAAACTGTTTTTT. The encoded protein is CASSLVPRIRSYEKLFF.